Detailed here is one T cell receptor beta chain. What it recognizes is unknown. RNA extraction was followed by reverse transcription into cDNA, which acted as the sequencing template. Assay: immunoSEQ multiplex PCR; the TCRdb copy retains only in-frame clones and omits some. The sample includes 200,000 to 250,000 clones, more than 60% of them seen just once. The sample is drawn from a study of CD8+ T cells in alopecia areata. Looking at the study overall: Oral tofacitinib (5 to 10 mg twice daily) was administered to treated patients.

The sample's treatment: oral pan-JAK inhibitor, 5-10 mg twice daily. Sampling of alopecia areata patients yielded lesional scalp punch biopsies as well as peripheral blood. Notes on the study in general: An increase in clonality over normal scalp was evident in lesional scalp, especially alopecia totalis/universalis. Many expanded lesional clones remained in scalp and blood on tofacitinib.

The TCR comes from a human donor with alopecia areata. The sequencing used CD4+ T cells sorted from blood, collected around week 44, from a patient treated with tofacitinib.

The CDR3 DNA follows: TGCGCCAGCAGCTTGGATTCAGAGTATGGCTACACCTTC. Amino acids: CASSLDSEYGYTF. The rearrangement links TRBV5-1 to TRBJ1-2; D unresolved. CDR3 length equals 13 residues. V was trimmed by 0 bases and J by 5 bases, leaving 8 bases between them. Germline-derived CDR1 and CDR2 are SGHRS and YFSETQ.